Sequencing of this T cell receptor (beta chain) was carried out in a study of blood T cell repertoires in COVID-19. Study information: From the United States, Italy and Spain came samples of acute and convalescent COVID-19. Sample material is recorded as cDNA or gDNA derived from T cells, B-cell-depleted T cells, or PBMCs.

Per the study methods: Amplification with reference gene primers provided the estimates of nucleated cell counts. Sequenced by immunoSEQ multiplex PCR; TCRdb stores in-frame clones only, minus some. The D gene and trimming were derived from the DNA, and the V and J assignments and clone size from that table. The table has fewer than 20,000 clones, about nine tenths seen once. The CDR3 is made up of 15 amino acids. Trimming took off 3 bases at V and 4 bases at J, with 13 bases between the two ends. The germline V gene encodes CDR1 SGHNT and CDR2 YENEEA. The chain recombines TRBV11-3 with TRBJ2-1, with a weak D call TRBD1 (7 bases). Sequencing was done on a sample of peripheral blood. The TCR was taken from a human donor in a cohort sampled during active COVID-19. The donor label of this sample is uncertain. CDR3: CASSFGGTEYNEQFF. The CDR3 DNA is TGTGCCAGCAGCTTCGGAGGGACAGAGTACAATGAGCAGTTCTTC.